The 21 T cell receptor beta chains listed next were all sequenced from one sample in a study of early stage breast cancer tumors. Assay used: immunoSEQ multiplex PCR; TCRdb lists only in-frame clones, some missing. Of 9,500 to 12,000 clones in the sample, more than 70% were seen once. The specimen was breast tumor tissue. These receptors were taken from a person aged 70 to 80 with breast cancer.

In its sample, this clone was seen a few times. The chain carries TRBV6-6 and TRBJ1-2, with TRBD1 matching 9 bases. Germline values: CDR1 MNHNY, CDR2 SVGAGI (reference sequence). The CDR3 totals 15 residues. The V and J ends lost 6 bases and 8 bases, in that order; junction bases with no gene match: 13. CDR3 in amino acids: CASRRLGTGLEGYTF. In DNA, the CDR3 is TGTGCCAGCAGACGCCTCGGGACAGGGCTGGAGGGCTACACCTTC.

The CDR3 protein is CASRITIRVEKLFF. DNA of the CDR3: TGTGCCAGTCGAATAACCATCAGGGTTGAAAAACTGTTTTTT. The rearrangement links TRBV6-6 to TRBJ1-4; TRBD1 is a possible D gene (5 bases). This CDR3 comprises 14 residues. In germline, CDR1 is MNHNY, CDR2 SVGAGI (reference sequence). With 9 bases removed from V and 7 bases from J, the gap between germline ends came to 18 bases.

The chain recombines TRBV19 with TRBJ1-1, with 9 bases aligning to TRBD1. Germline V gene data show CDR1 as LNHDA and CDR2 as SQIVND (reference sequence). CDR3 size: 16 residues. The V segment lost 6 bases and the J segment 4 bases; nucleotides outside the gene matches: 12. The CDR3 loop reads CASSSITTQGATEAFF. DNA for the CDR3: TGTGCCAGTAGCTCTATCACCACACAGGGGGCCACTGAAGCTTTCTTT.

This clone has only a few counts. Here the CDR3 DNA reads TGTGCCAGCAGCCAAAGCCCCCAACTAGCGGGAGAGTTCGAGCAGTACTTC. The encoded protein is CASSQSPQLAGEFEQYF. This sequence joins TRBV9 and TRBJ2-7; 11 bases map to TRBD2. The CDR3 contains 17 residues. Germline loops: CDR1 SGDLS, CDR2 YYNGEE. Germline trimming cut 4 bases from V and 6 bases from J; bases unmatched to any gene: 15.

The chain is built from TRBV4-1 and TRBJ2-7, with TRBD2 as a possible D gene (6 bases). V lost 3 bases, J lost 6 bases, and 18 bases lay in between. Looked up from germline, CDR1 is MGHRA and CDR2 is YSYEKL. The CDR3 length is 15 residues. This CDR3 is CASSHQTLAGSEQYF. CDR3 DNA sequence: TGCGCCAGCAGCCACCAGACTTTGGCCGGGAGCGAGCAGTACTTC.

V gene TRBV18 combines with J gene TRBJ2-3, with a tentative D call TRBD2 (6 bases). The ends were cut back, 1 base at V and 2 bases at J, with 13 bases in the middle. The CDR3 has 16 amino acids. Germline CDR1 reads KGHSH; CDR2 reads LQKENI. CDR3 DNA: TGTGCCAGCTCACCACGGACCGGGAGTCCCACAGATACGCAGTATTTT. It encodes CASSPRTGSPTDTQYF.

This sequence joins TRBV20-1 and TRBJ2-7, with a tentative D call TRBD2 (5 bases). There are 11 residues in the CDR3. V shed 8 bases and J shed 7 bases, with 15 bases lying between them. The germline V gene encodes CDR1 DFQATT and CDR2 SNEGSKA (reference sequence). CDR3 region: CSTGRDLEQYF. The CDR3 DNA reads TGCAGTACCGGACGGGATTTGGAGCAGTACTTC.

V usage is TRBV6-5 and J usage is TRBJ1-4, with D possibly being TRBD1 (5 bases). V was clipped by 6 bases and J by 6 bases, with 11 bases between them. The CDR3 has 13 amino acids. Per the germline V gene, CDR1 is MNHEY and CDR2 is SVGAGI. CDR3 bases: TGTGCCAGCAGACCGGGACTGTATGAAAAACTGTTTTTT. This translates into CASRPGLYEKLFF.

The V and J genes are TRBV5-6 and TRBJ1-2; TRBD1 is a possible D gene (5 bases). The germline V gene encodes CDR1 SGHDT and CDR2 YYEEEE. V lost 3 bases and J 2 bases, leaving 17 bases between the germline ends. The CDR3 is 16 residues long. The CDR3 DNA sequence: TGTGCCAGCAGCTCACTGACAGCCCTTTTCAACTATGGCTACACCTTC. This sequence encodes CASSSLTALFNYGYTF.

This clone was counted between two and nine times. The chain employs TRBV29-1 and TRBJ2-1, with D possibly TRBD2 on 5 matching bases. Trimming removed 1 base from V and 0 bases from J, with 13 bases in between. Germline-derived CDR1 and CDR2 are SQVTM and ANQGSEA. The CDR3 length is 16 residues. The CDR3 is CSVEGPQRSSYNEQFF. Written as DNA, the CDR3 is TGCAGCGTTGAAGGTCCCCAGCGGAGCTCCTACAATGAGCAGTTCTTC.

This chain links TRBV15 with TRBJ1-5; no definite D call. The CDR3 extends over 14 amino acids. Germline V gene data show CDR1 as LNHNV and CDR2 as YYDKDF (reference sequence). The ends were cut back, 1 base at V and 6 bases at J, with 10 bases in the middle. In DNA, the CDR3 is TGTGCCACCAGCAGAGGAGGGAAAGGTCAGCCCCAGCATTTT. Translation: CATSRGGKGQPQHF. The full variable domain, completed using reference TRBV15 and TRBJ1-5, is DAMVIQNPRYQVTQFGKPVTLSCSQTLNHNVMYWYQQKSSQAPKLLFHYYDKDFNNEADTPDNFQSRRPNTSFCFLDIRSPGLGDTAMYLCATSRGGKGQPQHFGDGTRLSIL.

The V and J genes are TRBV9 and TRBJ2-2, with D possibly TRBD1 on 6 matching bases. Germline lookup yields CDR1 SGDLS and CDR2 YYNGEE. The V end was cut by 4 bases, the J end by 5 bases, with 9 bases between. The CDR3 is 13 amino acids. As DNA, the CDR3 is TGTGCCAGCAGCTCTAGGGGGACCGGGGAGCTGTTTTTT. Its protein is CASSSRGTGELFF.

V usage is TRBV6-6 and J usage is TRBJ2-7; TRBD2 matches at 7 bases. Germline loops: CDR1 MNHNY, CDR2 SVGAGI (reference sequence). CDR3 length: 11 amino acids. Trimming at V came to 10 bases and at J to 1 base, leaving 1 base not matched to a gene. Here the CDR3 reads CATGGSYEQYF. DNA of the CDR3: TGTGCCACCGGGGGGTCCTACGAGCAGTACTTC.

V usage is TRBV5-1 and J usage is TRBJ2-1, with 8 positions matching TRBD1. The length of the CDR3 is 15 residues. Germline V lookup: CDR1 SGHRS, CDR2 YFSETQ. V was clipped by 0 bases and J by 6 bases; unmatched bases: 5. The CDR3 loop reads CASSLAGTGPNEQFF. The DNA for the CDR3 is TGCGCCAGCAGCTTGGCCGGGACAGGCCCCAATGAGCAGTTCTTC.

The V gene is TRBV7-9, the J gene TRBJ1-3; maybe TRBD1 (6 bases). The V end was cut by 5 bases, the J end by 2 bases, with 13 bases between. Germline assignment: CDR1 SEHNR and CDR2 FQNEAQ (reference sequence). CDR3 length: 15 residues. The CDR3 spells CASSPQQGPGNTIYF. CDR3 coding DNA: TGTGCCAGCAGCCCTCAACAGGGTCCTGGAAACACCATATATTTT.

The J gene is TRBJ1-2, the V gene TRBV27; a possible D gene is TRBD1 (6 bases). In germline, CDR1 is MNHEY, CDR2 SMNVEV (reference sequence). The V end was cut by 3 bases, the J end by 8 bases, with 16 bases between. The CDR3 contains 14 residues. The CDR3: CASSFGWDIGGYTF. CDR3 bases: TGTGCCAGCAGTTTTGGGTGGGACATAGGAGGCTACACCTTC.

This clone was detected only once. This chain uses TRBV5-4 with TRBJ2-5, with 8 bases aligning to TRBD1. Germline V gene lookup returns CDR1 SGHNT and CDR2 YYREEE (reference sequence). This CDR3 has 16 amino acids. With 0 bases clipped from V and 4 bases from J, the junction kept 8 bases outside the gene matches. The CDR3 DNA reads TGTGCCAGCAGCTTGGCCGGTGGCAGGGGGCGAGAGACCCAGTACTTC. Its protein product is CASSLAGGRGRETQYF.

This sequence joins TRBV27 and TRBJ2-7; weak D call: TRBD1 (6 bases). This CDR3 comprises 14 residues. The germline gives CDR1 MNHEY, CDR2 SMNVEV (reference sequence). V gave up 5 bases and J gave up 3 bases, with 14 bases separating them. CDR3 in DNA: TGTGCCAGCAGTAGACAGGCTTTTGGCTACGAGCAGTACTTC. It translates to CASSRQAFGYEQYF.

V and J are TRBV28 and TRBJ1-2; 8 bases match TRBD1. Germline values: CDR1 MDHEN, CDR2 SYDVKM. The CDR3 is made up of 15 amino acids. The ends lost 3 bases at V and 6 bases at J; junction bases unmatched: 9. CDR3 bases: TGTGCCAGCAGTTTTTTGGCCGGGACAGGCAATGGCTACACCTTC. Protein sequence: CASSFLAGTGNGYTF.

The rearrangement links TRBV30 to TRBJ1-5; no definite D call. The CDR3 is 13 residues long. V was shortened by 3 bases and J by 5 bases, with 11 bases between the two germline ends. From germline, CDR1 is GTSNPN and CDR2 SVGIG (reference sequence). The CDR3: CAWRDGEDQPQHF. DNA for the CDR3: TGTGCCTGGAGAGATGGGGAGGATCAGCCCCAGCATTTT.

This clone was counted once. This chain links TRBV18 with TRBJ2-1; 14 nucleotides match TRBD2. CDR3 length equals 15 residues. Germline CDR1 is KGHSH and CDR2 is LQKENI. V lost 3 bases, J lost 8 bases, and 3 bases stayed unmatched. The CDR3 region is CASSPGLAGDDEQFF. CDR3 DNA sequence: TGTGCCAGCTCACCGGGACTAGCGGGAGATGATGAGCAGTTCTTC.